The 30 T cell receptor beta chains reported below all come from one sample, sequenced in a study of T-cell reconstitution after alpha-beta-depleted transplantation in children. TCRbeta library construction was performed incorporating unique molecular identifiers. TCRdb itself ran the PCR reads through MiXCR, one entry per CDR3 protein. The sample yields about 110,000 distinct CDR3 sequences, 5% to 8% seen once. This specimen was PBMCs, mostly from graft donor cells, taken 360 days after TCRalphabeta/CD19-depleted stem cell transplant. Every receptor here comes from a male patient aged 2-9 years who had a stem cell transplant for acute lymphoblastic leukemia, so the T cells may come from the graft donor.

CDR3 protein: CASSPGLAYDTQYF. The CDR3 nucleotides read TGTGCCAGCAGTCCGGGACTAGCGTATGATACGCAGTATTTT. The chain has TRBV6-4 and TRBJ2-3, with TRBD2 identical over 10 bases. Germline V gives CDR1 MRHNA, CDR2 SNTAGT. V lost 5 bases and J lost 6; bases outside the gene matches: 5. The CDR3 contains 14 residues.

This chain joins TRBV9 and TRBJ2-5, with 8 bases lining up with TRBD2. The CDR3 covers 16 residues. Germline loops: CDR1 SGDLS, CDR2 YYNGEE. Germline trimming cut 6 bases from V and 2 bases from J; bases unmatched to any gene: 12. The DNA of the CDR3 is TGTGCCAGCACCCCCGGGAGGGGTTGGCCGCAAGAGACCCAGTACTTC. Its translation: CASTPGRGWPQETQYF.

The chain has TRBV4-2 and TRBJ2-7, with D perhaps TRBD1 (5 bases). This CDR3 contains 15 residues. V lost 1 base to trimming and J lost 2 bases, with 12 bases between them. The germline V gene encodes CDR1 LGHNA and CDR2 YNFKEQ. The CDR3 DNA follows: TGTGCCAGCAGCCAAGGGCCCCAACAGGCCTACGAGCAGTACTTC. Protein sequence: CASSQGPQQAYEQYF.

This clonotype was counted between two and nine times. The chain is built from TRBV7-9 and TRBJ2-1; 13 bases map to TRBD2. Germline-derived CDR1 and CDR2 are SEHNR and FQNEAQ (reference sequence). With 5 bases clipped from V and 6 bases from J, the junction kept 4 bases outside the gene matches. CDR3 length equals 15 residues. CDR3 residues: CASSITSGRANEQFF. In DNA form, the CDR3 reads TGTGCCAGCAGCATAACTAGCGGGAGGGCCAATGAGCAGTTCTTC.

The table lists this clonotype with many counts. The chain joins TRBV28 to TRBJ2-1; TRBD2 aligns across 9 bases. Germline-derived CDR1 and CDR2 are MDHEN and SYDVKM. The V gene end was trimmed by 5 bases and the J gene end by 9 bases; junction bases not matched to a gene: 8. This CDR3 is 14 amino acids long. The CDR3 nucleotides are TGTGCCAGCAGTCCGGGACTAGCTTCGGGTGAGCAGTTCTTC. Its translation: CASSPGLASGEQFF. The full variable domain, completed using reference TRBV28 and TRBJ2-1, is DVKVTQSSRYLVKRTGEKVFLECVQDMDHENMFWYRQDPGLGLRLIYFSYDVKMKEKGDIPEGYSVSREKKERFSLILESASTNQTSMYLCASSPGLASGEQFFGPGTRLTVL.

This clonotype was seen many times. The rearrangement links TRBV5-5 to TRBJ2-5; the D gene is possibly TRBD1 (6 bases). Germline V lookup: CDR1 SGHKS, CDR2 YYEKEE (reference sequence). Trimming left V 2 bases short and J 5 bases short, with 10 bases between. The CDR3 contains 13 residues. The CDR3 DNA reads as TGTGCCAGCAGCTTACAGGGAAAGGAGACCCAGTACTTC. This gives the protein CASSLQGKETQYF.

This clonotype appeared many times. The CDR3 nucleotides are TGTGCCAGCAGCCAAGATGCGGGGGGCAGGGTCACAGATACGCAGTATTTT. Encoded protein: CASSQDAGGRVTDTQYF. The chain couples TRBV4-2 to TRBJ2-3, with 8 bases lining up with TRBD2. The CDR3 spans 17 residues. Trimming removed 0 bases from V and 2 bases from J; junction bases left unmatched: 7. Germline lookup yields CDR1 LGHNA and CDR2 YNFKEQ.

This clonotype was counted a few times. The J gene is TRBJ1-5, the V gene TRBV11-1, with TRBD1 identical over 7 bases. There are 15 residues in the CDR3. Germline trimming cut 5 bases from V and 5 bases from J; bases unmatched to any gene: 9. The germline CDR1 and CDR2 sequences are SGHAT and FQDESV (reference sequence). CDR3 in DNA: TGTGCCAGCAGCCCGGGCCCCAGGGGGGATCAGCCCCAGCATTTT. Its translation: CASSPGPRGDQPQHF. The whole variable domain, remainder taken from reference TRBV11-1 and TRBJ1-5, is EAEVAQSPRYKITEKSQAVAFWCDPISGHATLYWYRQILGQGPELLVQFQDESVVDDSQLPKDRFSAERLKGVDSTLKIQPAELGDSAMYLCASSPGPRGDQPQHFGDGTRLSIL.

This clonotype has a single count. The V gene is TRBV11-2, the J gene TRBJ2-7; D possibly uses TRBD1 or TRBD2 (5 bases each). The CDR3 consists of 15 residues. Germline V gene data show CDR1 as SGHAT and CDR2 as FQNNGV. Trimming pared 3 bases from V and 2 bases from J, leaving 14 bases between. The CDR3 DNA reads TGTGCCAGCAGCTTCTCCGGGACGGTACCCTACGAGCAGTACTTC. As protein: CASSFSGTVPYEQYF.

In this sample, this clonotype turned up once. CDR3 sequence (DNA): TGTGCCAGCAGCGTAGGGGGGAACGCAAATGGCTACACCTTC. It yields the protein CASSVGGNANGYTF. The chain employs TRBV9 and TRBJ1-2, with D possibly matching TRBD1 (5 bases). CDR3 length equals 14 residues. V lost 0 bases and J 6 bases, leaving 12 bases between the germline ends. CDR1 and CDR2 (germline): SGDLS, YYNGEE.

This clonotype was found many times. The chain links TRBV7-9 to TRBJ2-7, with D perhaps matching TRBD1 or TRBD2 (6 bases each). This CDR3 contains 15 residues. Per the germline V gene, CDR1 is SEHNR and CDR2 is FQNEAQ (reference sequence). With 5 bases removed from V and 3 bases from J, the gap between germline ends came to 17 bases. The CDR3 is CASSPPGGGHYEQYF. The DNA for the CDR3 is TGTGCCAGCAGCCCCCCAGGAGGGGGTCACTACGAGCAGTACTTC.

The rearrangement uses TRBV27 and TRBJ2-7; D unclear. This CDR3 region has 15 residues. The V gene's germline CDR1 is MNHEY and CDR2 SMNVEV (reference sequence). V lost 6 bases, J lost 5 bases, and 20 bases lay in between. The CDR3 DNA is TGTGCCAGCAGCCTCGACGCAAATGATGGCCACGAGCAGTACTTC. Its translation: CASSLDANDGHEQYF.

This clonotype was detected once. This chain uses TRBV11-2 with TRBJ2-5; perhaps D is TRBD1 or TRBD2 (7 bases each). CDR1 and CDR2 (germline): SGHAT, FQNNGV. The ends were cut back, 7 bases at V and 4 bases at J, with 25 bases in the middle. CDR3 length equals 17 residues. Here the CDR3 DNA reads TGTGCCAGCACCGACTGGATTTCAGCAGGGGGGGTAGAGACCCAGTACTTC. It specifies CASTDWISAGGVETQYF.

In this sample, this clonotype turned up many times. In DNA form, the CDR3 reads TGTGCCAGCAGCTCGGGACAGAACACCGGGGAGCTGTTTTTT. Its protein is CASSSGQNTGELFF. The genes are TRBV5-4 and TRBJ2-2, with D tentatively TRBD1 (6 bases). Germline V lookup: CDR1 SGHNT, CDR2 YYREEE (reference sequence). V lost 3 bases and J lost 1, with 7 bases in between. The CDR3 totals 14 residues. Full variable domain (rest looked up from reference TRBV5-4 and TRBJ2-2): ETGVTQSPTHLIKTRGQQVTLRCSSQSGHNTVSWYQQALGQGPQFIFQYYREEENGRGNFPPRFSGLQFPNYSSELNVNALELDDSALYLCASSSGQNTGELFFGEGSRLTVL.

This clonotype was counted once. The chain joins TRBV6-1 to TRBJ2-1; D perhaps matches TRBD2 (7 bases). Trimming left V 2 bases short and J 0 bases short, with 23 bases between. CDR1 and CDR2 from the germline V gene are MNHNS and SASEGT. The CDR3 length is 20 residues. The CDR3 spells CASSERGASGPRSSYNEQFF. Written as DNA, the CDR3 is TGTGCCAGCAGTGAAAGGGGGGCTAGCGGACCTCGGAGCTCCTACAATGAGCAGTTCTTC.

This clonotype was recorded many times. The chain uses TRBV11-2 and TRBJ1-3; D remains ambiguous. This CDR3 is built from 16 residues. The ends were cut back, 4 bases at V and 8 bases at J, with 21 bases in the middle. In germline, CDR1 is SGHAT, CDR2 FQNNGV. The CDR3 is CASSSLTGLGRYTIYF. DNA of the CDR3: TGTGCCAGCAGCTCATTGACTGGGCTCGGTCGGTACACCATATATTTT.

This clonotype was counted many times. The rearrangement joins TRBV4-2 to TRBJ2-2; D is undetermined. CDR1 LGHNA and CDR2 YNFKEQ come from the germline V gene. The CDR3 covers 14 residues. Trimming took 0 bases from V and 9 from J, leaving 11 bases between them. The CDR3 bases are TGTGCCAGCAGCCAAGATCGTTTTCCCCGGGAGCTGTTTTTT. It is translated as CASSQDRFPRELFF.

The CDR3 bases are TGTGCCAGCTCCCCGGACAGCCTTGCCTGGGCCAACACTGAAGCTTTCTTT. This encodes CASSPDSLAWANTEAFF. This chain connects TRBV18 to TRBJ1-1; weak D call: TRBD1 (6 bases). Germline CDR1 and CDR2: KGHSH and LQKENI. This CDR3 is 17 amino acids long. The germline V and J ends were trimmed by 6 bases and 2 bases, with 22 bases remaining between them.

This clonotype was recorded at least ten times. The chain recombines TRBV20-1 with TRBJ1-5; D may be TRBD1 (5 bases). The CDR3 is made up of 15 amino acids. With 4 bases removed from V and 3 bases from J, the gap between germline ends came to 16 bases. Germline CDR1 is DFQATT and CDR2 is SNEGSKA (reference sequence). The CDR3 loop reads CSATEGHGVNQPQHF. The CDR3 nucleotides are TGCAGTGCTACGGAGGGGCATGGAGTCAATCAGCCCCAGCATTTT.

The chain carries TRBV7-7 and TRBJ2-2; maybe TRBD2 (7 bases). Germline loops: CDR1 SSHAT, CDR2 FNYEAQ (reference sequence). V shed 4 bases and J shed 1 base, with 19 bases lying between them. The CDR3 consists of 18 residues. CDR3 residues: CASSSNGGLGLNTGELFF. The CDR3 DNA sequence: TGTGCCAGCAGCTCAAACGGGGGGCTCGGGTTGAACACCGGGGAGCTGTTTTTT.

J is TRBJ1-4 and V is TRBV4-3; tentative D call: TRBD1 (5 bases). The CDR3 totals 17 residues. CDR1 and CDR2 (germline): LGHNA, YSLEER. The V end was cut by 0 bases, the J end by 6 bases, with 17 bases between. The DNA of the CDR3 is TGCGCCAGCAGCCAAGATCCCTCTGGGGGTGGGGATGAAAAACTGTTTTTT. As protein: CASSQDPSGGGDEKLFF.

This clonotype was seen repeatedly, ten times or more. The chain combines TRBV9 with TRBJ1-6; 8 nucleotides line up with TRBD1. Looked up from germline, CDR1 is SGDLS and CDR2 is YYNGEE. Germline trimming cut 2 bases from V and 7 bases from J; bases unmatched to any gene: 5. The CDR3 is 15 amino acids. This chain's CDR3 is CASSVQGASNSPLHF. In DNA form, the CDR3 reads TGTGCCAGCAGCGTCCAGGGGGCCTCCAATTCACCCCTCCACTTT.

This clonotype has a count of ten or more. This chain connects TRBV7-2 to TRBJ2-4; 9 positions agree with TRBD2. The germline gives CDR1 SGHTA, CDR2 FQGNSA. This CDR3 comprises 16 residues. V lost 4 bases to trimming and J lost 2 bases; unmatched junction nucleotides: 6. CDR3 DNA: TGTGCCAGCAGCTATCGGGCGGGGGGGTCCAAAAACATTCAGTACTTC. Amino acid sequence: CASSYRAGGSKNIQYF. Looking up the rest from reference TRBV7-2 and TRBJ2-4 gives the full variable domain: GAGVSQSPSNKVTEKGKDVELRCDPISGHTALYWYRQSLGQGLEFLIYFQGNSAPDKSGLPSDRFSAERTGGSVSTLTIQRTQQEDSAVYLCASSYRAGGSKNIQYFGAGTRLSVL.

The chain has TRBV4-3 and TRBJ2-1; D remains ambiguous. The V gene lost 4 bases and the J gene lost 3 bases, with 7 bases spanning the gap. Germline CDR1 LGHNA, CDR2 YSLEER. CDR3 size: 13 residues. CDR3 loop: CASSRDVYNEQFF. In DNA, the CDR3 is TGCGCCAGCAGCCGTGACGTCTACAATGAGCAGTTCTTC.

This clonotype occurred a few times. J is TRBJ1-5 and V is TRBV4-2; D gene ambiguous. Per germline, CDR1 LGHNA and CDR2 YNFKEQ. Trimming removed 0 bases from V and 3 bases from J, with 9 bases in between. CDR3 size: 15 residues. DNA for the CDR3: TGTGCCAGCAGCCAAGAGGGCGTCGACAATCAGCCCCAGCATTTT. This translates into CASSQEGVDNQPQHF.

A few counts support this clonotype. V is TRBV6-4 and J is TRBJ2-3; 7 positions match TRBD2. This CDR3 is built from 15 residues. CDR1 is MRHNA, CDR2 SNTAGT, per germline. J lost 5 bases, V lost 2 bases, and 7 bases had no gene match. The chain's CDR3 is CASSDGGRAEDTQYF. For the CDR3, the DNA is TGTGCCAGCAGTGACGGCGGGAGAGCAGAAGATACGCAGTATTTT.

This clonotype was detected many times. The chain recombines TRBV6-5 with TRBJ2-2; tentative D call: TRBD1 (6 bases). The CDR3 contains 12 residues. Germline V gene data show CDR1 as MNHEY and CDR2 as SVGAGI. V lost 7 bases and J lost 6, with 9 bases in between. CDR3 region: CASKRGSGELFF. CDR3 nucleotide sequence: TGTGCCAGCAAGAGGGGGTCCGGGGAGCTGTTTTTT.

The CDR3 region has the DNA TGCGCCAGCAGCCAAGACGTACTAGCGGGAGCCAATGAGCAGTTCTTC. The encoded protein is CASSQDVLAGANEQFF. The chain uses TRBV4-3 and TRBJ2-1; 11 bases are a match to TRBD2. Losses at the gene ends were 0 bases for V and 6 bases for J; bases not matched to a gene: 4. The CDR3 loop spans 16 amino acids. From germline, CDR1 is LGHNA and CDR2 YSLEER.

This clonotype was observed at least ten times. This chain uses TRBV4-3 with TRBJ2-5, with D perhaps TRBD1 (8 bases). The V end was cut by 2 bases, the J end by 4 bases, with 20 bases between. Germline CDR1 and CDR2: LGHNA and YSLEER. The CDR3 loop spans 17 amino acids. The CDR3 is CASSQHLRTGRAETQYF. CDR3 bases: TGCGCCAGCAGCCAACACCTCCGGACAGGGAGGGCAGAGACCCAGTACTTC.

This clonotype was seen repeatedly, ten times or more. This chain joins TRBV19 and TRBJ1-5; no firm D call. The CDR3 is 15 amino acids. Germline V gene data show CDR1 as LNHDA and CDR2 as SQIVND (reference sequence). Trimming pared 4 bases from V and 0 bases from J, leaving 10 bases between. CDR3 sequence: CASSSTSGSNQPQHF. The CDR3 DNA follows: TGTGCCAGTAGTAGTACGAGCGGTAGCAATCAGCCCCAGCATTTT.